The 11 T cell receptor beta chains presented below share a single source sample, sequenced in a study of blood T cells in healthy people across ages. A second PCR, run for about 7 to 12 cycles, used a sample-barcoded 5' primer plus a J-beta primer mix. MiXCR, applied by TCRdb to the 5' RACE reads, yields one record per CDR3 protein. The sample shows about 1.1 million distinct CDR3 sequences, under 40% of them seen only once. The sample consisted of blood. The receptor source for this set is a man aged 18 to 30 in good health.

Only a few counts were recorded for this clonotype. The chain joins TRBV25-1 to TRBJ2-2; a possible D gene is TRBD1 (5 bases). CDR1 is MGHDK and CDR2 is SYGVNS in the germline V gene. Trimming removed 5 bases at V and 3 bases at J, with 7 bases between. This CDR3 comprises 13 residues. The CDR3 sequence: CASSRGYTGELFF. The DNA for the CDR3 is TGTGCCAGCAGTAGGGGATACACCGGGGAGCTGTTTTTT.

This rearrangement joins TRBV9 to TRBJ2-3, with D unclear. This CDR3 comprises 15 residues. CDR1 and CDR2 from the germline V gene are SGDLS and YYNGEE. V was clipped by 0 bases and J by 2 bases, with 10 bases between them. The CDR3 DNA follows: TGTGCCAGCAGCGTAGCGGATTTACACACAGATACGCAGTATTTT. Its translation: CASSVADLHTDTQYF.

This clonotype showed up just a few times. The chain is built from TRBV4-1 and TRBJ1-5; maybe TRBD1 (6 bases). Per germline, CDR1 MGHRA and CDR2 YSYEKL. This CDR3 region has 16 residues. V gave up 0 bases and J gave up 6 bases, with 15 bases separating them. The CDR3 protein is CASSQEGRARGQPQHF. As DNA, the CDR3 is TGCGCCAGCAGCCAAGAAGGAAGGGCCAGGGGTCAGCCCCAGCATTTT.

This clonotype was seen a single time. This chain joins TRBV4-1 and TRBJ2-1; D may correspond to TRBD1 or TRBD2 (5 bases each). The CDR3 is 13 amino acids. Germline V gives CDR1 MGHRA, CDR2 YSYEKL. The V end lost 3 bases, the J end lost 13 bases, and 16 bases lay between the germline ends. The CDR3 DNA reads TGCGCCAGCAGCCAGGGACCATTAGAGACCCAGTTCTTC. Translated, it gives CASSQGPLETQFF.

The CDR3 loop reads CSATRAGGLYYEQYF. The CDR3 region has the DNA TGCAGTGCTACGAGAGCGGGGGGGCTCTACTACGAGCAGTACTTC. V usage is TRBV20-1 and J usage is TRBJ2-7; TRBD2 matches 10 bases. CDR1 DFQATT and CDR2 SNEGSKA come from the germline V gene (reference sequence). The V segment lost 4 bases and the J segment 3 bases; nucleotides outside the gene matches: 9. The length of the CDR3 is 15 residues.

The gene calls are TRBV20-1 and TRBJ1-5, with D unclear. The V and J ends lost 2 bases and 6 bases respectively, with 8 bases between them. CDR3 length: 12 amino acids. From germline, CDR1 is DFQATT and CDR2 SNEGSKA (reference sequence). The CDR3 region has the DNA TGCAGTGCTAGACTGGGTGGTCAGCCCCAGCATTTT. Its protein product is CSARLGGQPQHF.

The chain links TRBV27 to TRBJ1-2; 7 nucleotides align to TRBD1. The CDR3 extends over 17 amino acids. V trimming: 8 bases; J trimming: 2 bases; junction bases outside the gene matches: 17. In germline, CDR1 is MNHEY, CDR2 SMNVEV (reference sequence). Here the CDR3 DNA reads TGTGCCAGCCGAGCCTTAAAATTGACAGGGACCAACTATGGCTACACCTTC. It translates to CASRALKLTGTNYGYTF.

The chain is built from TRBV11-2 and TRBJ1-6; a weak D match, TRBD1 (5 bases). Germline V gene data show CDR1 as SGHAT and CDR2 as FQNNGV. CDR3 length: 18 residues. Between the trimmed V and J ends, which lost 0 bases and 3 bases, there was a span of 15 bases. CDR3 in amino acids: CASSLEAGRDHYNSPLHF. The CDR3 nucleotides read TGTGCCAGCAGCTTAGAGGCTGGTAGGGACCACTATAATTCACCCCTCCACTTT.

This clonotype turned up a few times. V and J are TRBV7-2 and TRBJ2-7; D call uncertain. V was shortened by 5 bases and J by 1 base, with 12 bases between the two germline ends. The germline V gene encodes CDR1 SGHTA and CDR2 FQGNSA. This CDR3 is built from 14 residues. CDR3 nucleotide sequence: TGTGCCAGCAGCCAAACCGACGGGTCCTACGAGCAGTACTTC. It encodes CASSQTDGSYEQYF. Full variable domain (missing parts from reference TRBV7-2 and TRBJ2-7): GAGVSQSPSNKVTEKGKDVELRCDPISGHTALYWYRQSLGQGLEFLIYFQGNSAPDKSGLPSDRFSAERTGGSVSTLTIQRTQQEDSAVYLCASSQTDGSYEQYFGPGTRLTVT.

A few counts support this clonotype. In nucleotides, the CDR3 is TGCGCCAGCAGCTTGACCCCTTTGGGTGGGGTCGCAGATACGCAGTATTTT. It is translated as CASSLTPLGGVADTQYF. The chain recombines TRBV5-1 with TRBJ2-3; no clear D. The ends were cut back, 1 base at V and 4 bases at J, with 19 bases in the middle. Germline V lookup: CDR1 SGHRS, CDR2 YFSETQ. The CDR3 has 17 amino acids.

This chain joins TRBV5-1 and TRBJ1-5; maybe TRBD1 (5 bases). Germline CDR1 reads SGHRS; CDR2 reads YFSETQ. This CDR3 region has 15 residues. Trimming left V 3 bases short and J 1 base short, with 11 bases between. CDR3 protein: CASSWDGESNQPQHF. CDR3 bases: TGCGCCAGCAGCTGGGACGGAGAAAGCAATCAGCCCCAGCATTTT.